The subject of this entry is one T cell receptor beta chain. This record comes from a study of blood T cell repertoires in COVID-19. In the authors' workflow: How many nucleated cells were present was estimated from reference gene primer amplification. Method: immunoSEQ multiplex PCR; TCRdb's copy keeps in-frame clones and lacks some. V, J and clone size are taken as reported in that table, and D and trimming were inferred from the DNA itself. The sample includes approximately 240,000 clones, 65% to 80% of them seen just once. The CDR3 loop spans 13 amino acids. The V end lost 0 bases, the J end lost 8 bases, and 7 bases lay between the germline ends. Germline-derived CDR1 and CDR2 are LNHNV and YYDKDF (reference sequence).

V and J are TRBV15 and TRBJ1-4; D gene unclear. Sequenced material: peripheral blood. This clonotype was sampled from a woman in her thirties or forties with active or convalescent COVID-19. The CDR3 nucleotides are TGTGCCACCAGCAGAGATCAGGCCGAAAAACTGTTTTTT. Amino acids: CATSRDQAEKLFF.